The 23 T cell receptor beta chains reported below all come from one sample, sequenced in a study of T-cell memory formation after mild COVID-19. TCRdb re-called the 5' RACE reads through MiXCR, storing one row per CDR3 protein. Found here are about half a million distinct CDR3 sequences, 15% to 20% of them singletons; the top ten hold 9% to 15%. The specimen was PBMCs or a T cell subset sorted from them (not recorded which). All receptors derive from an adult woman who had mild COVID-19 (a few samples of this study predate the infection). Cell type and time point are not known.

This clonotype was detected a few times. The chain recombines TRBV20-1 with TRBJ2-1; no clear D. The V and J ends lost 6 bases and 8 bases respectively, with 8 bases between them. The length of the CDR3 is 10 residues. Looked up from germline, CDR1 is DFQATT and CDR2 is SNEGSKA (reference sequence). In DNA, the CDR3 is TGCAGTGCACAGCGTTATGAGCAGTTCTTC. Translating gives CSAQRYEQFF.

In its sample, this clonotype was seen many times. The chain has TRBV6-5 and TRBJ2-1; 10 nucleotides align to TRBD2. V shed 6 bases, J shed 8 bases, and the junction held 7 bases outside the gene matches. CDR3 size: 14 residues. The germline V gene has CDR1 MNHEY and CDR2 SVGAGI. The CDR3 loop is CASSPSGGGDEQFF. The CDR3 DNA reads TGTGCCAGCAGCCCTAGCGGGGGAGGGGATGAGCAGTTCTTC.

The chain combines TRBV15 with TRBJ2-7; TRBD1 might be the D (6 bases). The germline gives CDR1 LNHNV, CDR2 YYDKDF (reference sequence). Trimming pared 4 bases from V and 2 bases from J, leaving 12 bases between. This CDR3 contains 14 residues. The CDR3 here is CATSITGMPYEQYF. In DNA, the CDR3 is TGTGCCACCAGCATAACAGGGATGCCCTACGAGCAGTACTTC.

The V and J genes are TRBV24-1 and TRBJ2-5, with 14 bases identical to TRBD2. Losses at the gene ends were 1 base for V and 5 bases for J; bases not matched to a gene: 8. The CDR3 runs 18 residues. Germline-derived CDR1 and CDR2 are KGHDR and SFDVKD. The CDR3: CATSDLGTSGSPAETQYF. CDR3 in DNA: TGTGCCACCAGTGATTTAGGGACTAGCGGGAGCCCTGCGGAGACCCAGTACTTC.

This clonotype was observed a handful of times. The V gene is TRBV7-9, the J gene TRBJ2-2, with 9 nucleotides matching TRBD2. The V and J ends lost 4 bases and 1 base, in that order; junction bases with no gene match: 4. CDR3 size: 16 residues. Per germline, CDR1 SEHNR and CDR2 FQNEAQ (reference sequence). CDR3 sequence (DNA): TGTGCCAGCAGCTCGGTGACTAGCGGGAACACCGGGGAGCTGTTTTTT. It specifies CASSSVTSGNTGELFF.

The gene calls are TRBV5-1 and TRBJ2-5, with a possible D match to TRBD1 (5 bases). CDR1 SGHRS and CDR2 YFSETQ come from the germline V gene. V gave up 0 bases and J gave up 5 bases, with 17 bases separating them. This CDR3 spans 16 amino acids. The CDR3 DNA reads as TGCGCCAGCAGCTTGGCCGCAGTCCCAGGGAAGGAGACCCAGTACTTC. This codes for CASSLAAVPGKETQYF.

This clonotype has just a few counts. The chain has TRBV5-1 and TRBJ2-2; D gene unclear. CDR1 SGHRS and CDR2 YFSETQ come from the germline V gene. CDR3 length: 15 residues. The V end lost 4 bases, the J end lost 4 bases, and 14 bases lay between the germline ends. The CDR3 region is CASSPQVGTTGELFF. The CDR3 DNA is TGCGCCAGCAGCCCGCAGGTGGGAACCACCGGGGAGCTGTTTTTT.

The rearrangement uses TRBV12-3 or TRBV12-4 and TRBJ2-3, with unresolved D. The V gene lost 1 base and the J gene lost 6 bases, with 11 bases spanning the gap. CDR3 size: 14 residues. DNA of the CDR3: TGTGCCAGCAGTTTAGGGACCTTGGGCGATACGCAGTATTTT. Translating gives CASSLGTLGDTQYF.

This clonotype has a handful of counts. This sequence joins TRBV11-2 and TRBJ1-3, with D unclear. Trimming removed 6 bases from V and 8 bases from J, with 11 bases in between. Germline CDR1 and CDR2: SGHAT and FQNNGV. The CDR3 extends over 12 amino acids. CDR3 in amino acids: CASSPSVHTIYF. The CDR3 nucleotides read TGTGCCAGCAGTCCGTCCGTCCACACCATATATTTT. The full variable domain, completed using reference TRBV11-2 and TRBJ1-3, is EAGVAQSPRYKIIEKRQSVAFWCNPISGHATLYWYQQILGQGPKLLIQFQNNGVVDDSQLPKDRFSAERLKGVDSTLKIQPAKLEDSAVYLCASSPSVHTIYFGEGSWLTVV.

This clonotype was recorded a few times. The V and J genes are TRBV3-1 and TRBJ2-1, with a weak D call TRBD1 (5 bases). Trimming took 7 bases from V and 7 from J, leaving 14 bases between them. CDR3 length: 13 amino acids. Per the germline V gene, CDR1 is LGHDT and CDR2 is YNNKEL (reference sequence). CDR3 region: CASMDKNANEQFF. DNA for the CDR3: TGTGCCAGCATGGACAAAAATGCGAATGAGCAGTTCTTC.

The gene calls are TRBV5-1 and TRBJ2-5; D tentatively fits TRBD1 or TRBD2 (5 bases each). This CDR3 comprises 15 residues. Germline CDR1 and CDR2: SGHRS and YFSETQ. Trimming took off 5 bases at V and 4 bases at J, with 18 bases between the two ends. CDR3 loop: CASRIQGGSGETQYF. As DNA, the CDR3 is TGCGCCAGCAGAATTCAGGGCGGGTCTGGAGAGACCCAGTACTTC.

V gene TRBV20-1 combines with J gene TRBJ1-2, with unresolved D. V shed 3 bases and J shed 4 bases, with 9 bases lying between them. This CDR3 has 12 residues. Germline lookup yields CDR1 DFQATT and CDR2 SNEGSKA (reference sequence). This CDR3 reads CSASVSSYGYTF. In nucleotides, the CDR3 is TGCAGTGCTAGCGTCAGCTCCTATGGCTACACCTTC.

The table lists this clonotype with a few counts. The chain couples TRBV7-8 to TRBJ1-4; tentatively, D is TRBD1 (5 bases). In germline, CDR1 is SGHVS, CDR2 FQNEAQ. This CDR3 is built from 15 residues. The V gene lost 3 bases and the J gene lost 8 bases, with 16 bases spanning the gap. CDR3 loop: CASSLGGGIGEKLFF. The CDR3 DNA reads TGTGCCAGCAGCTTGGGGGGGGGTATTGGGGAAAAACTGTTTTTT.

The chain combines TRBV3-1 with TRBJ2-2, with unresolved D. Germline loops: CDR1 LGHDT, CDR2 YNNKEL (reference sequence). The CDR3 contains 17 residues. V shed 4 bases and J shed 3 bases, with 18 bases lying between them. The CDR3 is CASSLVGIRKHTGELFF. The CDR3 nucleotides are TGTGCCAGCAGCCTAGTGGGGATTCGCAAGCACACCGGGGAGCTGTTTTTT.

The rearrangement links TRBV12-3 or TRBV12-4 to TRBJ1-3; 7 bases align to TRBD1. The ends lost 2 bases at V and 1 base at J; junction bases unmatched: 2. The CDR3 is 15 amino acids. CDR3 DNA sequence: TGTGCCAGCAGTTTAACGACAGGGTCTGGAAACACCATATATTTT. It codes for CASSLTTGSGNTIYF.

The J gene is TRBJ1-1, the V gene TRBV7-2; D perhaps matches TRBD1 (5 bases). The CDR3 has 14 residues. Germline lookup yields CDR1 SGHTA and CDR2 FQGNSA. V was cut by 7 bases and J by 0 bases, with 12 bases left in between. DNA of the CDR3: TGTGCCAGCAAAACGGGACCCATGAACACTGAAGCTTTCTTT. Its protein is CASKTGPMNTEAFF. Full variable domain (outside the CDR3, taken from reference TRBV7-2 and TRBJ1-1): GAGVSQSPSNKVTEKGKDVELRCDPISGHTALYWYRQSLGQGLEFLIYFQGNSAPDKSGLPSDRFSAERTGGSVSTLTIQRTQQEDSAVYLCASKTGPMNTEAFFGQGTRLTVV.

The rearrangement links TRBV3-1 to TRBJ1-2; possible D gene TRBD1, 5 bases. The CDR3 runs 12 residues. V was cut by 5 bases and J by 4 bases, with 8 bases left in between. In germline, CDR1 is LGHDT, CDR2 YNNKEL (reference sequence). Here the CDR3 reads CASSNTGYGYTF. Written as DNA, the CDR3 is TGTGCCAGCAGCAATACAGGCTATGGCTACACCTTC.

The table lists this clonotype with a few counts. This chain joins TRBV20-1 and TRBJ2-1; 13 bases are a match to TRBD2. Germline lookup yields CDR1 DFQATT and CDR2 SNEGSKA (reference sequence). Unmatched junction bases numbered 13, after V lost 1 base and J lost 10 bases. The CDR3 extends over 17 amino acids. CDR3 residues: CSARGREVLGLAGEQFF. The CDR3 nucleotides are TGCAGTGCTAGAGGCCGGGAAGTATTGGGACTAGCGGGAGAGCAGTTCTTC.

This clonotype was found a few times. This chain uses TRBV27 with TRBJ2-2; D is perhaps TRBD1 (7 bases). Trimming removed 8 bases at V and 3 bases at J, with 13 bases between. Germline V gene data show CDR1 as MNHEY and CDR2 as SMNVEV (reference sequence). CDR3 length equals 14 residues. The CDR3 region has the DNA TGTGCCAGCCGGCGGGACAGAGACACCGGGGAGCTGTTTTTT. This sequence encodes CASRRDRDTGELFF.

This clonotype has at least ten counts. The V call is TRBV30, the J call TRBJ2-7, with 9 bases aligning to TRBD1. The CDR3 runs 16 residues. Germline-derived CDR1 and CDR2 are GTSNPN and SVGIG (reference sequence). The junction had 15 bases not matched to a gene; V was cut back by 3 bases and J by 6 bases. The CDR3 here is CAWSLTGDRVRGEQYF. The DNA for the CDR3 is TGTGCCTGGAGCCTCACAGGGGACAGGGTAAGGGGCGAGCAGTACTTC.

The DNA for the CDR3 is TGCAGCGTTGGGTTCGGAGGGAACTACAATGAGCAGTTCTTC. This codes for CSVGFGGNYNEQFF. The chain couples TRBV29-1 to TRBJ2-1, with D perhaps matching TRBD2 (6 bases). This CDR3 has 14 residues. V lost 4 bases and J 3 bases, leaving 13 bases between the germline ends. Germline-derived CDR1 and CDR2 are SQVTM and ANQGSEA.

The genes are TRBV9 and TRBJ2-3; no definite D call. V lost 0 bases, J lost 6 bases, and 11 bases lay in between. CDR1 is SGDLS, CDR2 YYNGEE, per germline. The CDR3 has 14 residues. The CDR3 is CASSVEPRGDTQYF. The CDR3 DNA reads TGTGCCAGCAGCGTAGAACCTCGCGGCGATACGCAGTATTTT.

The CDR3 DNA sequence: TGTGCCTGGAGTGTACAAGGGACAGTCGGGAACTATGGCTACACCTTC. It is translated as CAWSVQGTVGNYGYTF. The rearrangement joins TRBV30 to TRBJ1-2, with 7 bases fitting TRBD1. Trimming took 0 bases from V and 2 from J; bases not matched to a gene: 9. In germline, CDR1 is GTSNPN, CDR2 SVGIG (reference sequence). This CDR3 has 16 amino acids.